These T cell receptor beta chains were read from a single sample in a study of human T cells and chemical hapten exposure. TCRdb called the RACE reads again in MiXCR, with one record for every CDR3 protein. The table lists 200,000 to 300,000 distinct CDR3 sequences, about 9% of them singletons. The specimen comprised whole blood, sampled in connection with sensitization to the hapten diphenylcyclopropenone (DPC). The origin of the receptors is a middle-aged woman with alopecia areata. Some clones in this sample may be carry-over from other donors' samples. The CDR3 runs from the conserved cysteine through the conserved F or W. D genes are given only for firm matches. Size is stated for part of the rows, as once, few or many counts, or as a class when the clone is expanded.

j_call: TRBJ2-7; d_call: -; v_call: TRBV6-5; clone_size: -; cdr3_nt: TGTGCCAGCAGTTACCAGACAGGAAAGTACGAGCAGTACTTC; cdr3_aa: CASSYQTGKYEQYF
j_call: TRBJ2-3; d_call: -; v_call: TRBV7-6; clone_size: -; cdr3_nt: TGTGCCAGCACCGCAACCGGGACTCCAATTGCGGATACGCAGTATTTT; cdr3_aa: CASTATGTPIADTQYF
j_call: TRBJ1-1; d_call: -; v_call: TRBV6-5; clone_size: -; cdr3_nt: TGTGCCAGCAGTTGGCCAGGCCACCAAGCTTTCTTT; cdr3_aa: CASSWPGHQAFF
j_call: TRBJ1-1; d_call: -; v_call: TRBV6-2/TRBV6-3; clone_size: many; cdr3_nt: TGTGCCAGCAGGCAGCGGGGGGCGGCGAACACTGAAGCTTTCTTT; cdr3_aa: CASRQRGAANTEAFF
j_call: TRBJ1-2; d_call: TRBD1; v_call: TRBV15; clone_size: -; cdr3_nt: TGTGCCACCAGCAACCGGGACAGGGGTTACGGCTACACCTTC; cdr3_aa: CATSNRDRGYGYTF
j_call: TRBJ2-2; d_call: -; v_call: TRBV24-1; clone_size: many; cdr3_nt: TGTGCCACCAGTGAGACCAGGGGAGGCACCGGGGAGCTGTTTTTT; cdr3_aa: CATSETRGGTGELFF
j_call: TRBJ1-3; d_call: -; v_call: TRBV7-2; clone_size: -; cdr3_nt: TGTGCCAGCAGCTTAGCGGGGTGGACGGGAAACACCATATATTTT; cdr3_aa: CASSLAGWTGNTIYF
j_call: TRBJ2-3; d_call: TRBD1; v_call: TRBV6-6; clone_size: many; cdr3_nt: TGTGCCAGCAGCCAGGGACAGAGAATCGGCGATACGCAGTATTTT; cdr3_aa: CASSQGQRIGDTQYF
j_call: TRBJ1-1; d_call: TRBD1; v_call: TRBV5-1; clone_size: many; cdr3_nt: TGCGCCAGCAGCTTGGGTATGGGGCAGGGGGCATCAGCTTTCTTT; cdr3_aa: CASSLGMGQGASAFF
j_call: TRBJ2-1; d_call: TRBD2; v_call: TRBV20-1; clone_size: few; cdr3_nt: TGCAGTGCTTTTAGCGGGAGCTCCTACAATGAGCAGTTCTTC; cdr3_aa: CSAFSGSSYNEQFF
j_call: TRBJ1-2; d_call: TRBD1; v_call: TRBV7-8; clone_size: many; cdr3_nt: TGTGCCAGCAGCTTAGGTCGGACAGGGGACTATGGCTACACCTTC; cdr3_aa: CASSLGRTGDYGYTF
j_call: TRBJ1-1; d_call: TRBD1; v_call: TRBV7-2; clone_size: many; cdr3_nt: TGTGCCAGCAGCCCGCGGGACAGGGGTGCTTTCTTT; cdr3_aa: CASSPRDRGAFF
j_call: TRBJ1-4; d_call: -; v_call: TRBV20-1; clone_size: few; cdr3_nt: TGCAGTGCTAAGAGACCGGGTCGGTCGAATGAAAAACTGTTTTTT; cdr3_aa: CSAKRPGRSNEKLFF
j_call: TRBJ2-1; d_call: TRBD2; v_call: TRBV7-2; clone_size: few; cdr3_nt: TGTGCCAGCAGCGCAGGGACTAGCGGGACCCGTGAGCAGTTCTTC; cdr3_aa: CASSAGTSGTREQFF
j_call: TRBJ1-5; d_call: -; v_call: TRBV5-6; clone_size: -; cdr3_nt: TGTGCCAGCAGCTTGGCGCAGGGGAGTTGGCAGCCCCAGCATTTT; cdr3_aa: CASSLAQGSWQPQHF
j_call: TRBJ2-1; d_call: TRBD2; v_call: TRBV18; clone_size: -; cdr3_nt: TGTGCCAGCTCACCAAGGGCTAGCGGGAGGGCCCCCCATGAGCAGTTCTTC; cdr3_aa: CASSPRASGRAPHEQFF
j_call: TRBJ2-7; d_call: -; v_call: TRBV4-2; clone_size: few; cdr3_nt: TGTGCCAGCAGCCAAGAAACCCTGGTCTCCTACGAGCAGTACTTC; cdr3_aa: CASSQETLVSYEQYF
j_call: TRBJ2-2; d_call: -; v_call: TRBV7-2; clone_size: many; cdr3_nt: TGTGCCAGCAGCTTATTGCTGGGACTTAACACCGGGGAGCTGTTTTTT; cdr3_aa: CASSLLLGLNTGELFF
j_call: TRBJ1-5; d_call: -; v_call: TRBV2; clone_size: -; cdr3_nt: TGTGCCAGCAGTGAGGGGGCGAGGACGCCTCGGCCCCAGCATTTT; cdr3_aa: CASSEGARTPRPQHF
j_call: TRBJ2-7; d_call: TRBD2; v_call: TRBV19; clone_size: -; cdr3_nt: TGTGCCAGTAGTATCCTAGCGGGCAACTACGAGCAGTACTTC; cdr3_aa: CASSILAGNYEQYF
j_call: TRBJ1-4; d_call: -; v_call: TRBV28; clone_size: many; cdr3_nt: TGTGCCAGTCTCCGCGGGACTGCAAATGAAAAACTGTTTTTT; cdr3_aa: CASLRGTANEKLFF
j_call: TRBJ1-5; d_call: -; v_call: TRBV3-1; clone_size: -; cdr3_nt: TGTGCCAGCAGCCAAGGGGTAGCCATCAATCAGCCCCAGCATTTT; cdr3_aa: CASSQGVAINQPQHF
j_call: TRBJ2-3; d_call: -; v_call: TRBV12-3/TRBV12-4; clone_size: many; cdr3_nt: TGTGCCAGCAGGGGGCAGCTGGACACAGATACGCAGTATTTT; cdr3_aa: CASRGQLDTDTQYF
j_call: TRBJ2-3; d_call: -; v_call: TRBV4-1; clone_size: many; cdr3_nt: TGCGCCAGCAGCCAAGCCTTCACAGATACGCAGTATTTT; cdr3_aa: CASSQAFTDTQYF